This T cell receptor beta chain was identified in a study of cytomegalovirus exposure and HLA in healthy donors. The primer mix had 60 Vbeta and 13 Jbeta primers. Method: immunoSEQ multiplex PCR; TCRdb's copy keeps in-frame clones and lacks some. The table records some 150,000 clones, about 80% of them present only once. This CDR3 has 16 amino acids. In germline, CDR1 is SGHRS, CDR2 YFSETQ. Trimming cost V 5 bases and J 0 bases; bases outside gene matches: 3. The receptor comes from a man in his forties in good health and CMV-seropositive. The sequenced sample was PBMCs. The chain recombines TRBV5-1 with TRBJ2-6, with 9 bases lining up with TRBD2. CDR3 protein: CASRSGGISGANVLTF. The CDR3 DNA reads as TGCGCCAGCAGGAGCGGGGGGATCTCTGGGGCCAACGTCCTGACTTTC.